This T cell receptor (beta chain) came from a study of CD8+ T cells in alopecia areata. The sample's treatment: oral pan-JAK inhibitor, 5-10 mg twice daily. CDR1 and CDR2 from the germline V gene are MNHNS and SASEGT. The V end lost 1 base, the J end lost 3 bases, and 7 bases lay between the germline ends. This CDR3 has 13 residues. Reverse transcription of extracted RNA yielded cDNA, which provided the sequencing template. Data came from immunoSEQ multiplex PCR; TCRdb stores just in-frame clones and leaves some out. The repertoire consists of around 100,000 clones, with 70% to 90% occurring once and the leading ten covering around 10%.

The J gene is TRBJ2-7, the V gene TRBV6-1; no clear D. The TCR was taken from a human donor with alopecia areata. The sample consisted of CD8+ T cells sorted from blood, taken between weeks 30 and 35, from a patient treated with tofacitinib. In DNA, the CDR3 is TGTGCCAGCAGTGAAGTGAAGGGCTACGAGCAGTACTTC. Amino acids: CASSEVKGYEQYF.